Below, one TCR beta chain is given with its context. What it binds is unknown. Assay used: immunoSEQ multiplex PCR; TCRdb lists only in-frame clones, some missing. The top ten hold 6.5% to 10% of the sample, which has fewer than 20,000 clones, 65% to 80% seen once. The sample originates from a study of chemoradiotherapy in HPV16-positive cancers. Whole-study results and caveats: During treatment, candidate HPV-specific clones and E7-related motifs expanded in tumor. For HPV16-positive patients, expanding HPV-responsive T cells associated with longer recurrence-free survival. HPV-specific T cells were functionally defined from only a couple of HPV16-positive patients.

The CDR3 totals 16 residues. Germline V gives CDR1 MGHRA, CDR2 YSYEKL. The J segment lost 2 bases and the V segment lost 0 bases, leaving 4 bases of the junction unmatched. Specimen: tumor tissue, collected from a patient who underwent chemoradiotherapy. The chain carries TRBV4-1 and TRBJ2-3; 8 positions match TRBD2. This receptor was taken from a human donor with HPV-associated anogenital cancer. CDR3 protein: CASSQEASGSTDTQYF. DNA for the CDR3: TGCGCCAGCAGCCAAGAGGCTAGCGGGTCCACAGATACGCAGTATTTT.